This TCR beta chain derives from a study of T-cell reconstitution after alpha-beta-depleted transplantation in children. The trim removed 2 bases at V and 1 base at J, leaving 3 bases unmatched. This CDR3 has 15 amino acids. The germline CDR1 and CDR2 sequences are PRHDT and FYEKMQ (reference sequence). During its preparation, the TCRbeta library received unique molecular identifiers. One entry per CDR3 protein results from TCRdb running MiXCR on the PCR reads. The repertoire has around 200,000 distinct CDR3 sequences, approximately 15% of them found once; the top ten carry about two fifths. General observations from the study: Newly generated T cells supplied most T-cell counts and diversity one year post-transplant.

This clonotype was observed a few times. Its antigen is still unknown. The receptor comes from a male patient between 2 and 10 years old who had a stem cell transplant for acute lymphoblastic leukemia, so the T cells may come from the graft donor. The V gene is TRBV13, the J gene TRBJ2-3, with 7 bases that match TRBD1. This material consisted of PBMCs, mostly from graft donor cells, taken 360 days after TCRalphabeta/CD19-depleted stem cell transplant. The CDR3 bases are TGTGCCAGCAGCTTACGAGGGGGCGGCACAGATACGCAGTATTTT. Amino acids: CASSLRGGGTDTQYF.